A single sample gave rise to the 20 T cell receptor beta chains below, sequenced in a study of shared clonotypes between healthy human individuals (dated by TCRdb to 2019 to 2021). To prepare the library, the immunoSEQ multiplex PCR assay was applied. TCRdb took this table from immuneACCESS and kept in-frame rearrangements with V and J called. Such tables lack part of the clones; where checked against another copy, unresolved V genes explain under half of the gap, and the rest is unexplained. The sample has a few million clones on record, approximately 94% of them singletons. The biggest ten clones account for over 0.12% of the sample. Material: naive CD4+ T cells sorted from blood. This specimen's cell subset or site label, interpreted: CD45RA+ positively selected. The receptors here all came from a man between 18 and 29 years old in good health.

This clone was counted a single time. The chain carries TRBV9 and TRBJ2-5; the D gene could be TRBD1 or TRBD2 (5 bases each). Germline V gives CDR1 SGDLS, CDR2 YYNGEE. The CDR3 is made up of 15 amino acids. V shed 3 bases and J shed 4 bases, with 16 bases lying between them. This CDR3 reads CASSARDAVGETQYF. The CDR3 nucleotides are TGTGCCAGCAGCGCAAGGGACGCGGTGGGAGAGACCCAGTACTTC. Combining the CDR3 with reference TRBV9 and TRBJ2-5 gives the whole variable domain DSGVTQTPKHLITATGQRVTLRCSPRSGDLSVYWYQQSLDQGLQFLIQYYNGEERAKGNILERFSAQQFPDLHSELNLSSLELGDSALYFCASSARDAVGETQYFGPGTRLLVL.

The chain combines TRBV7-2 with TRBJ2-7; D remains unclear. The CDR3 covers 13 residues. V dropped 2 bases and J dropped 1 base, with 6 bases sitting between them. Germline CDR1 SGHTA, CDR2 FQGNSA. The CDR3 nucleotides read TGTGCCAGCAGCTTACTGGAATCCTACGAGCAGTACTTC. It yields the protein CASSLLESYEQYF.

CDR3 bases: TGTGCCAGCAGCTTTAAACGGGGGAATTTATGGGGTGCCGGGGAGCTGTTTTTT. The encoded protein is CASSFKRGNLWGAGELFF. The chain joins TRBV11-1 to TRBJ2-2, with D perhaps TRBD2 (6 bases). V was pared by 3 bases and J by 6 bases, with 23 bases between. The CDR3 has 18 residues. CDR1 SGHAT and CDR2 FQDESV come from the germline V gene (reference sequence).

The rearrangement uses TRBV5-1 and TRBJ2-5; tentative D call: TRBD2 (7 bases). There are 17 residues in the CDR3. Germline V gene sequence: CDR1 SGHRS, CDR2 YFSETQ. V was trimmed by 4 bases and J by 5 bases, leaving 24 bases between them. CDR3 DNA sequence: TGCGCCAGCAGCGAACGCTCGGGGGGCCGTGTGCGGGAGACCCAGTACTTC. It translates to CASSERSGGRVRETQYF.

Comment on this clone: Other DNA sequences in this specimen translate into the identical CDR3. This sequence joins TRBV7-9 and TRBJ2-2; possibly TRBD2 for D (5 bases). From germline, CDR1 is SEHNR and CDR2 FQNEAQ (reference sequence). There are 14 residues in the CDR3. Trimming took off 1 base at V and 3 bases at J, with 6 bases between the two ends. The CDR3 here is CASSLVRDTGELFF. The CDR3, as DNA: TGTGCCAGCAGCTTAGTGAGGGACACCGGGGAGCTGTTTTTT.

The rearrangement links TRBV4-1 to TRBJ1-3; perhaps TRBD1 as D (5 bases). CDR1 MGHRA and CDR2 YSYEKL come from the germline V gene. The CDR3 is 11 residues long. Trimming removed 6 bases at V and 8 bases at J, with 8 bases between. CDR3 protein: CASRLGDTIYF. CDR3 nucleotide sequence: TGCGCCAGCAGATTAGGGGACACCATATATTTT.

This chain joins TRBV21-1 and TRBJ2-7; the table's D gene call, TRBD2, was not cross checked with the DNA. TRBV21-1 counts as a pseudogene. This CDR3 is 16 amino acids long. The CDR3 here is CASSPNEEGGSHEQYF. The CDR3 nucleotides read TGTGCCAGCAGCCCCAATGAGGAAGGAGGATCTCACGAGCAGTACTTC.

This clone has a single count. The rearrangement joins TRBV5-8 to TRBJ2-5; TRBD2 matches 11 bases. The V gene's germline CDR1 is SGHTS and CDR2 YDEGEE. V lost 4 bases to trimming and J lost 2 bases; unmatched junction nucleotides: 7. CDR3 length: 16 residues. CDR3 loop: CASSTGLAGVQETQYF. The DNA for the CDR3 is TGTGCCAGCAGCACTGGACTAGCGGGCGTACAAGAGACCCAGTACTTC.

Remarks on this clone: Other nucleotide sequences from this sample produce the same CDR3. Written as DNA, the CDR3 is TGCGCCAGCAGTCTCGGGACTAGCGGGTTTTACGAGCAGTACTTC. This encodes CASSLGTSGFYEQYF. V is TRBV5-1 and J is TRBJ2-7; TRBD2 matches at 12 bases. The CDR3 spans 15 residues. V trimming: 5 bases; J trimming: 4 bases; junction bases outside the gene matches: 7. CDR1 and CDR2 from the germline V gene are SGHRS and YFSETQ.

The chain employs TRBV13 and TRBJ2-4; 11 bases match TRBD2. J was trimmed by 7 bases and V by 5 bases; bases with no gene match: 4. The CDR3 runs to 14 residues. CDR1 and CDR2 (germline): PRHDT, FYEKMQ (reference sequence). The CDR3 coding sequence is TGTGCCAGCAGCCAGACTAGCGGGACCAACATTCAGTACTTC. Its protein product is CASSQTSGTNIQYF.

With respect to this clone: A junction boundary mismatches the germline segment, possibly from a read error. The CDR3 spells CASSSPRQSFNEQFF. CDR3 bases: TGTGCCAGCAGCTCGCCCCGACAGTCCTTCAATGAGCAGTTCTTC. This sequence joins TRBV5-4 and TRBJ2-1; tentatively, D is TRBD1 (5 bases). The CDR3 has 15 amino acids. Germline-derived CDR1 and CDR2 are SGHNT and YYREEE (reference sequence). Drawing the rest from reference TRBV5-4 and TRBJ2-1, the complete variable domain is ETGVTQSPTHLIKTRGQQVTLRCSSQSGHNTVSWYQQALGQGPQFIFQYYREEENGRGNFPPRFSGLQFPNYSSELNVNALELDDSALYLCASSSPRQSFNEQFFGPGTRLTVL.

This chain joins TRBV5-1 and TRBJ2-7, with 8 bases lining up with TRBD1. Germline V gene lookup returns CDR1 SGHRS and CDR2 YFSETQ. The V segment lost 0 bases and the J segment 6 bases; nucleotides outside the gene matches: 8. The CDR3 spans 15 residues. CDR3 residues: CASSLERQGAPEQYF. Here the CDR3 DNA reads TGCGCCAGCAGCTTGGAAAGGCAGGGGGCGCCCGAGCAGTACTTC.

This rearrangement joins TRBV11-2 to TRBJ1-2, with 7 bases identical to TRBD1. The germline V gene has CDR1 SGHAT and CDR2 FQNNGV. The CDR3 length is 14 residues. J gave up 12 bases and V 0 bases, and 10 bases lay outside the gene matches. The CDR3 region is CASSLDRDRGSNTF. The CDR3 bases are TGTGCCAGCAGCTTAGATAGGGACAGAGGATCTAACACCTTC.

This chain links TRBV6-5 with TRBJ2-5; D is uncertain. Germline-derived CDR1 and CDR2 are MNHEY and SVGAGI. The CDR3 totals 11 residues. V was trimmed by 6 bases and J by 5 bases, leaving 7 bases between them. CDR3 nucleotides: TGTGCCAGCAGCAACGGGGAGACCCAGTACTTC. It translates to CASSNGETQYF.

This chain joins TRBV18 and TRBJ1-2; tentative D call: TRBD1 (5 bases). Deletions cut 1 base from V and 13 bases from J, with 19 bases between. CDR1 is KGHSH and CDR2 is LQKENI in the germline V gene. The CDR3 runs 14 residues. CDR3: CASSPHPRDPEGTF. The CDR3 DNA reads TGTGCCAGCTCACCACACCCCAGGGATCCAGAGGGCACCTTC.

V is TRBV7-9 and J is TRBJ1-1; D gene unclear. This CDR3 has 14 residues. V lost 5 bases and J lost 4, with 14 bases in between. CDR1 is SEHNR, CDR2 FQNEAQ, per germline (reference sequence). CDR3 nucleotides: TGTGCCAGCAGCCTCGAGTATTACGGCACTGAAGCTTTCTTT. Residues: CASSLEYYGTEAFF.

This rearrangement joins TRBV7-2 to TRBJ2-7; the match to TRBD1 covers 12 bases. The V segment lost 3 bases and the J segment 0 bases; nucleotides outside the gene matches: 3. CDR1 is SGHTA and CDR2 is FQGNSA in the germline V gene. CDR3 length equals 16 residues. CDR3 coding DNA: TGTGCCAGCAGCTTGGGACAGGGGGCTAACTCCTACGAGCAGTACTTC. Its translation is CASSLGQGANSYEQYF.

This clone was picked up one time. V and J are TRBV6-5 and TRBJ2-7; 7 bases line up with TRBD2. The CDR3 is 13 residues long. V shed 6 bases, J shed 0 bases, and the junction held 2 bases outside the gene matches. Germline V gene lookup returns CDR1 MNHEY and CDR2 SVGAGI. The CDR3 spells CASSSGVSYEQYF. The CDR3 region has the DNA TGTGCCAGCAGCAGCGGGGTCTCCTACGAGCAGTACTTC.

V and J are TRBV7-9 and TRBJ2-3; 11 nucleotides agree with TRBD2. Germline loops: CDR1 SEHNR, CDR2 FQNEAQ (reference sequence). The CDR3 runs 16 residues. Trimming at V came to 8 bases and at J to 4 bases, leaving 11 bases not matched to a gene. CDR3 sequence (DNA): TGTGCCAGCGACGCCTTAGCGGGAGGGCCCGCAGATACGCAGTATTTT. Encoded protein: CASDALAGGPADTQYF. Looking up the rest from reference TRBV7-9 and TRBJ2-3 gives the full variable domain: DTGVSQNPRHKITKRGQNVTFRCDPISEHNRLYWYRQTLGQGPEFLTYFQNEAQLEKSRLLSDRFSAERPKGSFSTLEIQRTEQGDSAMYLCASDALAGGPADTQYFGPGTRLTVL.

The chain recombines TRBV9 with TRBJ2-1; 11 bases fit TRBD2. V shed 0 bases and J 3 bases; nucleotides not matched to a gene: 5. The CDR3 has 17 residues. Germline V gene data show CDR1 as SGDLS and CDR2 as YYNGEE. The CDR3 loop reads CASSVDTSGGFYNEQFF. The CDR3 nucleotides read TGTGCCAGCAGCGTAGATACTAGCGGGGGTTTCTACAATGAGCAGTTCTTC. Complete variable domain (other parts from reference TRBV9 and TRBJ2-1): DSGVTQTPKHLITATGQRVTLRCSPRSGDLSVYWYQQSLDQGLQFLIQYYNGEERAKGNILERFSAQQFPDLHSELNLSSLELGDSALYFCASSVDTSGGFYNEQFFGPGTRLTVL.